This T cell receptor beta chain stems from a study of cytomegalovirus exposure and HLA in healthy donors. Study details: Roughly 170 million T cells yielded 110 million or so unique TCR beta sequences in earlier analysis.

Both 60 Vbeta primers and 13 Jbeta primers went into the PCR. Here immunoSEQ multiplex PCR was the method, and the copy in TCRdb shows in-frame clones only, minus some. Found here are over 50,000 clones, about 87% of them singletons; the top ten hold over 1.1%. Germline CDR1 is MNHEY and CDR2 is SVGAGI. Trimming cost V 6 bases and J 6 bases; bases outside gene matches: 5. This CDR3 has 12 amino acids. The chain uses TRBV6-5 and TRBJ2-7; 7 bases match TRBD1. Specimen: PBMCs. This sequence was found in a man younger than 35 in good health and CMV-seronegative. CDR3 DNA: TGTGCCAGCAGACAGGGGCCGGGCGAGCAGTACTTC. It is translated as CASRQGPGEQYF.